The rows below give T cell receptor beta chains drawn from one sample of a study of tumor-infiltrating lymphocytes in primary liver carcinoma. From the multiplex PCR reads, TCRdb called clonotypes with MiXCR, one entry per CDR3 protein. The sample has 40,000 to 50,000 distinct CDR3 sequences, about 68% seen once. The sequencing sample was made of liver tumor tissue from sampling region 3. These receptors all come from a man in his forties with primary liver carcinoma and hepatitis B virus infection. CDR3s include the opening cysteine and the closing phenylalanine or tryptophan. The D gene is left open where the match is weak. Some rows have no size entry. The others give once, few or many, or a class for an expanded clone.

j_call v_call d_call clone_size cdr3_aa cdr3_nt
TRBJ2-1 TRBV4-2 - once CASSQDVSTVDEQFF TGTGCAAGCAGCCAAGATGTTAGCACCGTGGATGAGCAGTTCTTC
TRBJ2-3 TRBV6-6 - - CASSHVGDGTDTQYF TGTGCCAGCAGTCACGTCGGGGACGGCACAGATACACAGTATTTT
TRBJ2-5 TRBV12-3/TRBV12-4 TRBD2 many CASSSSGAQETQYF TGTGCCAGCAGTAGTAGCGGGGCCCAAGAGACCCAGTACTTC
TRBJ2-7 TRBV5-1 TRBD1 - CVSSLGEGRDRPYEQYF TGCGTCAGCAGCTTGGGAGAAGGACGGGACAGGCCCTACGAGCAGTACTTC
TRBJ2-1 TRBV29-1 TRBD1 - CSVEHWDRGYNEQFF TGCAGCGTTGAGCACTGGGACAGGGGATACAATGAGCAGTTCTTC
TRBJ2-3 TRBV11-2 TRBD2 - CTNSLREVGTDTQNF TGTACCAACAGCTTACGGGAGGTTGGCACAGATACGCAGAATTTT
TRBJ2-7 TRBV5-5 - - CVSSLRPRESYEQYF TGTGTCAGCAGCTTGCGTCCGAGGGAATCCTACGAGCAGTACTTC
TRBJ1-2 TRBV29-1 TRBD1 - CSIARTGLDASYAF TGCAGCATTGCCCGGACAGGGCTTGATGCTAGCTACGCCTTC
TRBJ2-7 TRBV11-2 - - CASSLTDAACEEYF TGTGCCAGCAGCTTAACTGACGCTGCCTGCGAGGAGTACTTC
TRBJ1-5 TRBV12-3/TRBV12-4 - - CASGRDLNQPQHF TGTGCCAGCGGCCGGGACCTGAATCAGCCCCAACATTTT
TRBJ2-7 TRBV6-1 - - CASSAIGGWRLISYEQYF TGTGCCAGCAGTGCCATAGGCGGCTGGCGCCTGATCTCCTACGAGCAGTACTTC
TRBJ2-2 TRBV4-2 TRBD1 - CASRTGAGGELPF TGCGCCAGCAGGACAGGGGCGGGCGGGGAGCTGCCTTTT
TRBJ1-6 TRBV2 - few CASKGGASNSPLHF TGTGCCAGCAAGGGAGGGGCGAGTAATTCACCCCTCCACTTT
TRBJ1-5 TRBV28 TRBD1 - CAGSTTGTGGGRPQHF TGTGCCGGCAGCACCACTGGGACAGGGGGCGGCCGGCCCCAGCATTTT
TRBJ2-1 TRBV4-1 TRBD2 - CASSQPEGKRREGLSSYNEQFF TGCGCCAGCAGCCAACCAGAGGGAAAAAGGCGGGAGGGCTTAAGTTCCTACAATGAGCAGTTCTTC
TRBJ2-7 TRBV11-2 TRBD2 - CTNSLPVGLAGGGYEQYF TGTACCAACAGCTTACCCGTTGGACTAGCGGGAGGGGGGTACGAGCAGTACTTC
TRBJ2-6 TRBV4-2 - - CAGSPEGPHSGANLLTF TGTGCCGGCAGTCCAGAGGGGCCTCACTCTGGGGCCAACCTCCTGACTTTC
TRBJ2-1 TRBV11-3 TRBD2 - CASSDVLAGVAYNEQFF TGTGCCAGCAGCGATGTTCTAGCGGGAGTGGCCTACAATGAGCAGTTCTTC
TRBJ2-1 TRBV18 TRBD1 - CVSSPNLGTGRFNNEQFF TGTGTCAGCTCACCAAACCTGGGGACAGGGAGGTTCAACAATGAGCAGTTCTTC
TRBJ1-5 TRBV6-6 TRBD1 - CASGPRQGPNQPQHF TGTGCCAGCGGTCCTCGACAGGGTCCCAATCAGCCCCAGCATTTT
TRBJ2-1 TRBV6-1 - - CASNALAKKDEQFF TGTGCCAGCAATGCGTTAGCGAAGAAAGATGAGCAGTTCTTC
TRBJ2-1 TRBV11-2 - - CASSPMYNDQFF TGTGCCAGCAGCCCGATGTACAATGACCAGTTCTTC
TRBJ2-7 TRBV6-5 - - CATRPEGLAYEHYF TGTGCCACCAGGCCGGAGGGGCTAGCCTACGAGCACTACTTC
TRBJ2-1 TRBV4-1 TRBD2 - CASSQAGGGRFF TGCGCCAGCAGCCAAGCGGGAGGTGGGCGGTTCTTC
TRBJ1-1 TRBV14 - - CASSLWYRDGNTEAFF TGTGCCAGCAGCTTATGGTACAGAGACGGGAACACTGAAGCTTTCTTT
TRBJ2-7 TRBV7-2 TRBD1 - CASSPQEGTVSYEQYF TGTGCCAGCAGCCCCCAGGAAGGGACAGTCTCCTACGAGCAGTACTTC
TRBJ1-2 TRBV5-4 - - CVSSLTDNYGYTF TGTGTCAGCAGCTTGACCGACAACTATGGCTACACCTTC
TRBJ2-3 TRBV7-9 TRBD2 - CASSLWTSGRVPYTQYF TGTGCCAGCAGCCTGTGGACTAGCGGGAGGGTCCCATATACGCAGTATTTC
TRBJ2-7 TRBV11-2 - - CASSLEYPNSYGQYF TGTGCCAGCAGCTTAGAGTATCCCAACTCCTACGGGCAGTACTTC